Shown below are 28 T cell receptor beta chains from a single sample sequenced in a study of Graves' ophthalmopathy and Graves' hyperthyroidism. The authors amplified TCR beta CDR3 regions from RNA transcripts. HTBI-primed first-round RT-PCR preceded second-round multiplex PCR. TCRdb used MiXCR to reprocess the multiplex PCR reads, holding one entry per CDR3 protein. The data contain under 800,000 distinct CDR3 sequences, 22% of them singletons. Specimen: peripheral blood. These receptors came from a woman under 30 with stable Graves' hyperthyroidism. Some clones in this sample may be carry-over from other donors' samples.

The V gene is TRBV15, the J gene TRBJ1-1, with unresolved D. Trimming pared 0 bases from V and 10 bases from J, leaving 12 bases between. Per germline, CDR1 LNHNV and CDR2 YYDKDF (reference sequence). There are 13 residues in the CDR3. The CDR3 region is CATSRDRGSGAFF. CDR3 coding DNA: TGTGCCACCAGCAGAGATCGCGGGAGTGGAGCTTTCTTT. Complete variable domain (other parts from reference TRBV15 and TRBJ1-1): DAMVIQNPRYQVTQFGKPVTLSCSQTLNHNVMYWYQQKSSQAPKLLFHYYDKDFNNEADTPDNFQSRRPNTSFCFLDIRSPGLGDTAMYLCATSRDRGSGAFFGQGTRLTVV.

This clonotype was recorded at least ten times. The chain links TRBV6-8 to TRBJ2-7; 7 bases map to TRBD2. Germline lookup yields CDR1 MNHGY and CDR2 SAAAGT. The CDR3 runs 17 residues. Germline trimming cut 3 bases from V and 2 bases from J; bases unmatched to any gene: 13. CDR3 nucleotide sequence: TGTGCCAGCAGTTATAGTTTGGTCCCTAGCGGAGCCTACGAGCAGTACTTC. It yields the protein CASSYSLVPSGAYEQYF.

This clonotype appeared a few times. This chain links TRBV7-8 with TRBJ2-7; 10 nucleotides align to TRBD1. Germline loops: CDR1 SGHVS, CDR2 FQNEAQ. CDR3 length equals 15 residues. The ends lost 2 bases at V and 3 bases at J; junction bases unmatched: 4. The CDR3 region is CASSLTGTGVYEQYF. As DNA, the CDR3 is TGTGCCAGCAGCTTAACTGGGACAGGGGTCTACGAGCAGTACTTC.

This clonotype appeared many times. The chain uses TRBV7-9 and TRBJ1-1; unclear D gene. V was trimmed by 0 bases and J by 3 bases, leaving 17 bases between them. The CDR3 runs 17 residues. Germline V gives CDR1 SEHNR, CDR2 FQNEAQ (reference sequence). The CDR3 here is CASSLAPPRGRDTEAFF. The CDR3 bases are TGTGCCAGCAGCTTAGCTCCCCCCCGAGGGAGGGACACTGAAGCTTTCTTT.

V usage is TRBV5-1 and J usage is TRBJ2-7; no firm D call. The CDR3 is 15 residues long. Germline CDR1 and CDR2: SGHRS and YFSETQ. V lost 4 bases and J 2 bases, leaving 16 bases between the germline ends. The CDR3: CASSHPGLETYEQYF. The CDR3 bases are TGCGCCAGCAGCCATCCGGGCCTAGAGACCTACGAGCAGTACTTC.

This clonotype was recorded a few times. Since a much larger clone is just one base distant, this may be a read error. The rearrangement joins TRBV28 to TRBJ2-5, with 8 nucleotides matching TRBD1. The CDR3 is made up of 15 amino acids. Germline-derived CDR1 and CDR2 are MDHEN and SYDVKM. CDR3 loop: CASSLPDRVQETKYF. In DNA form, the CDR3 reads TGTGCCAGCAGTTTACCGGACAGGGTCCAAGAGACCAAGTACTTC.

The chain has TRBV20-1 and TRBJ2-7, with 8 bases lining up with TRBD1. The V segment lost 6 bases and the J segment 5 bases; nucleotides outside the gene matches: 9. Per the germline V gene, CDR1 is DFQATT and CDR2 is SNEGSKA (reference sequence). There are 13 residues in the CDR3. The CDR3 nucleotides read TGCAGTGCCTCACGGCAGGGGGCAAACGAGCAGTACTTC. Amino acid sequence: CSASRQGANEQYF.

This clonotype was seen a handful of times. This sequence may be a read error, since a much larger clone differs from it by one base. The chain joins TRBV20-1 to TRBJ1-1; 8 bases map to TRBD1. The germline V gene encodes CDR1 DFQATT and CDR2 SNEGSKA (reference sequence). CDR3 length: 15 residues. CDR3: CSAPKGDRMHTEACF. In DNA form, the CDR3 reads TGCAGTGCCCCCAAGGGGGACAGGATGCACACTGAAGCTTGCTTT.

This chain links TRBV20-1 with TRBJ2-2; TRBD2 agrees at 14 bases. The V gene's germline CDR1 is DFQATT and CDR2 SNEGSKA (reference sequence). The CDR3 spans 16 residues. V trimming: 6 bases; J trimming: 1 base; junction bases outside the gene matches: 4. CDR3 nucleotides: TGCAGTGCCACCGGGACTAGCGGGGGGAACACCGGGGAGCTGTTTTTT. Translating gives CSATGTSGGNTGELFF.

This clonotype showed up just a few times. This sequence joins TRBV6-1 and TRBJ1-6; TRBD1 matches 10 bases. The V gene end was trimmed by 5 bases and the J gene end by 7 bases; junction bases not matched to a gene: 11. Germline V lookup: CDR1 MNHNS, CDR2 SASEGT. The CDR3 is 17 amino acids. Here the CDR3 reads CASSPKTGGYSNSPLHF. As DNA, the CDR3 is TGTGCCAGCAGTCCTAAGACAGGGGGCTATTCGAATTCACCCCTCCACTTT.

The table lists this clonotype with many counts. J is TRBJ1-2 and V is TRBV7-9, with D perhaps matching TRBD1 (5 bases). Trimming pared 0 bases from V and 8 bases from J, leaving 10 bases between. The V gene's germline CDR1 is SEHNR and CDR2 FQNEAQ (reference sequence). There are 13 residues in the CDR3. Written as DNA, the CDR3 is TGTGCCAGCAGCTTAGCAGGGGCGCAAGGCTACACCTTC. This gives the protein CASSLAGAQGYTF.

The chain carries TRBV12-3 or TRBV12-4 and TRBJ2-7; 7 bases are a match to TRBD1. V trimming: 7 bases; J trimming: 6 bases; junction bases outside the gene matches: 9. The CDR3 covers 13 residues. The chain's CDR3 is CASTQQGIGEQYF. CDR3 sequence (DNA): TGTGCCAGCACTCAACAGGGGATCGGCGAGCAGTACTTC.

The chain combines TRBV5-1 with TRBJ2-5; 11 bases are a match to TRBD1. The V segment lost 4 bases and the J segment 4 bases; nucleotides outside the gene matches: 9. Germline lookup yields CDR1 SGHRS and CDR2 YFSETQ. The CDR3 totals 16 residues. CDR3 loop: CASSTGDRGDSETQYF. The CDR3 DNA follows: TGCGCCAGCAGCACGGGGGACAGGGGGGACTCAGAGACCCAGTACTTC.

This clonotype was seen more than once but under ten times. Germline and junction disagree at one end, which may indicate a read error. The V and J genes are TRBV10-1 and TRBJ2-5; maybe TRBD1 (5 bases). The germline V gene has CDR1 WNHNN and CDR2 SYGVQD (reference sequence). This CDR3 region has 14 residues. The CDR3 sequence is CASGESAGQETQYF. The CDR3 DNA reads TGCGCCAGCGGTGAGTCGGCAGGGCAAGAGACCCAGTACTTC.

This clonotype came up many times. The rearrangement joins TRBV12-3 or TRBV12-4 to TRBJ1-1; D gene unclear. Trimming removed 3 bases at V and 7 bases at J, with 6 bases between. The CDR3 sequence is 11 residues long. CDR3 sequence: CASSFRDEAFF. CDR3 in DNA: TGTGCCAGCAGTTTTAGAGATGAAGCTTTCTTT.

This clonotype came up many times. The rearrangement joins TRBV6-1 to TRBJ1-1; D gene uncertain. The CDR3 is 15 residues long. V was shortened by 1 base and J by 1 base, with 10 bases between the two germline ends. Germline V CDR1 and CDR2: MNHNS, SASEGT. DNA for the CDR3: TGTGCCAGCAGTGAAGACGAAGGGAAGAACACTGAAGCTTTCTTT. The encoded protein is CASSEDEGKNTEAFF.

The chain combines TRBV29-1 with TRBJ1-1; a possible D gene is TRBD1 (5 bases). Deletions cut 7 bases from V and 2 bases from J, with 11 bases between. The CDR3 consists of 12 residues. CDR1 and CDR2 (germline): SQVTM, ANQGSEA. The CDR3 loop is CSALTANTEAFF. DNA of the CDR3: TGCAGCGCATTGACAGCCAACACTGAAGCTTTCTTT.

This clonotype occurred many times. The gene calls are TRBV20-1 and TRBJ1-2; no clear D gene. V shed 4 bases and J shed 5 bases, with 11 bases lying between them. Germline V lookup: CDR1 DFQATT, CDR2 SNEGSKA (reference sequence). The CDR3 loop spans 12 amino acids. CDR3 sequence: CSATPNRYGYTF. CDR3 nucleotide sequence: TGCAGTGCTACCCCCAACAGATATGGCTACACCTTC.

This clonotype appeared many times. The chain carries TRBV9 and TRBJ1-2; D is possibly TRBD1 (5 bases). With 4 bases removed from V and 4 bases from J, the gap between germline ends came to 17 bases. Germline V gene data show CDR1 as SGDLS and CDR2 as YYNGEE. The CDR3 is made up of 15 amino acids. The CDR3 protein is CASSPLGGNGYGYTF. The DNA for the CDR3 is TGTGCCAGCAGCCCCCTTGGGGGAAACGGCTATGGCTACACCTTC.

The rearrangement joins TRBV7-2 to TRBJ1-6; TRBD1 matches at 10 bases. The CDR3 contains 15 residues. Germline V CDR1 and CDR2: SGHTA, FQGNSA. Trimming took 5 bases from V and 7 from J; bases not matched to a gene: 5. CDR3: CASSLGTGVNSPLHF. DNA for the CDR3: TGTGCCAGCAGCCTGGGGACAGGGGTGAATTCACCCCTCCACTTT.

This clonotype was counted many times. The chain employs TRBV12-3 or TRBV12-4 and TRBJ2-6, with 7 bases matching TRBD1. This CDR3 contains 15 residues. Trimming at V came to 7 bases and at J to 2 bases, leaving 5 bases not matched to a gene. The CDR3, as DNA: TGTGCCAGCATCTCAGACAGGGCTGGGGCCAACGTCCTGACTTTC. Translation gives CASISDRAGANVLTF.

The table lists this clonotype with many counts. CDR3 loop: CASSSGRMETQYF. The DNA for the CDR3 is TGTGCCAGCAGTTCAGGGAGGATGGAGACCCAGTACTTC. The chain combines TRBV12-3 or TRBV12-4 with TRBJ2-5; D might be TRBD2 (6 bases). V dropped 4 bases and J dropped 5 bases, with 11 bases sitting between them. The CDR3 contains 13 residues.

The chain couples TRBV12-3 or TRBV12-4 to TRBJ2-7, with TRBD2 matching over 13 bases. The CDR3 contains 18 residues. The ends lost 4 bases at V and 0 bases at J; junction bases unmatched: 9. The CDR3 loop is CASSSWTSGSVSSYEQYF. In DNA, the CDR3 is TGTGCCAGCAGTTCATGGACTAGCGGGAGTGTCTCCTCCTACGAGCAGTACTTC.

As concerns this clonotype: A much more abundant neighbour one base away suggests this may be a read error. The rearrangement joins TRBV27 to TRBJ2-2; possible D gene TRBD1, 6 bases. This CDR3 region has 13 residues. V shed 2 bases and J shed 6 bases, with 7 bases lying between them. Germline V gives CDR1 MNHEY, CDR2 SMNVEV (reference sequence). The CDR3 bases are TGTGCCAGCAGTTTAACAGGGTCCGGGGAGCTGTTTTTT. Translation gives CASSLTGSGELFF.

The rearrangement uses TRBV12-3 or TRBV12-4 and TRBJ2-7; 8 bases map to TRBD2. The V segment lost 3 bases and the J segment 4 bases; nucleotides outside the gene matches: 5. The CDR3 is 14 residues long. The CDR3 region has the DNA TGTGCCAGCAGTTTCGGGGGGGCTCATTACGAGCAGTACTTC. Translated: CASSFGGAHYEQYF.

This clonotype came up many times. The rearrangement links TRBV20-1 to TRBJ2-7; 8 nucleotides line up with TRBD2. Germline V CDR1 and CDR2: DFQATT, SNEGSKA (reference sequence). J gave up 2 bases and V 4 bases, and 7 bases lay outside the gene matches. This CDR3 contains 14 residues. CDR3 DNA sequence: TGCAGTGCTAACGTAGCTAGCGGGCCCTACGAGCAGTACTTC. Its protein product is CSANVASGPYEQYF.

This chain connects TRBV13 to TRBJ2-7; D gene unclear. The V end lost 3 bases, the J end lost 4 bases, and 13 bases lay between the germline ends. The germline V gene encodes CDR1 PRHDT and CDR2 FYEKMQ (reference sequence). The CDR3 spans 14 residues. CDR3 amino acids: CASSFSFLTYEQYF. The CDR3 DNA reads as TGTGCCAGCAGCTTTTCCTTTTTAACTTACGAGCAGTACTTC.

The chain employs TRBV4-1 and TRBJ2-5, with 11 bases that match TRBD2. This CDR3 spans 17 amino acids. V was clipped by 3 bases and J by 1 base; unmatched bases: 7. Per germline, CDR1 MGHRA and CDR2 YSYEKL. The CDR3 bases are TGCGCCAGCAGCCATCCCCGACTAGCGGGGCCCCAAGAGACCCAGTACTTC. It codes for CASSHPRLAGPQETQYF.